These 18 T cell receptor beta chains were all obtained from the same sample, sequenced in a study of CD8+ T cells in alopecia areata. TCR sequencing used cDNA made by reverse transcription of extracted RNA. TCRdb keeps only in-frame clones here, not all; method: immunoSEQ multiplex PCR. The sample yields approximately 210,000 clones, roughly two fifths seen once. Stated treatment: oral pan-JAK inhibitor, 5-10 mg twice daily. Sequencing was performed on CD4+ T cells sorted from blood, taken around week 37, from a patient treated with tofacitinib. The origin of the receptors is a human donor with alopecia areata.

This chain links TRBV6-5 with TRBJ2-7; 8 nucleotides align to TRBD1. The length of the CDR3 is 15 residues. Losses at the gene ends were 5 bases for V and 5 bases for J; bases not matched to a gene: 11. Per the germline V gene, CDR1 is MNHEY and CDR2 is SVGAGI. CDR3 region: CASSLSQGALNEQYF. The CDR3 bases are TGTGCCAGCAGTCTATCTCAGGGGGCGTTAAACGAGCAGTACTTC.

The rearrangement joins TRBV15 to TRBJ2-1, with 8 bases lining up with TRBD1. The CDR3 is made up of 14 amino acids. The germline V gene has CDR1 LNHNV and CDR2 YYDKDF (reference sequence). V dropped 4 bases and J dropped 8; count of bases not matched to a gene: 7. CDR3 residues: CATSTWTGTDEQFF. The DNA of the CDR3 is TGTGCCACCAGCACGTGGACAGGGACGGATGAGCAGTTCTTC.

This clone was seen a handful of times. This chain connects TRBV7-9 to TRBJ2-1, with D tentatively TRBD1 (6 bases). The germline V and J ends were trimmed by 5 bases and 7 bases, with 21 bases remaining between them. The CDR3 runs 16 residues. Looked up from germline, CDR1 is SEHNR and CDR2 is FQNEAQ (reference sequence). The CDR3 reads CASSNHRDTMGNEQFF. The CDR3 nucleotides are TGTGCCAGCAGCAACCACCGGGACACCATGGGAAATGAGCAGTTCTTC.

In its sample, this clone was seen once. The chain joins TRBV5-4 to TRBJ2-1, with TRBD2 matching over 15 bases. The CDR3 spans 17 residues. V gave up 1 base and J gave up 7 bases; unmatched junction bases: 6. Germline V gives CDR1 SGHNT, CDR2 YYREEE (reference sequence). The CDR3 DNA reads as TGTGCCAGCAGCTTGATAGGGACTAGCGGGAGGTGGAATGAGCAGTTCTTC. The encoded protein is CASSLIGTSGRWNEQFF.

This CDR3 reads CSARSQGSVNTEAFF. In DNA, the CDR3 is TGCAGCGCCAGATCCCAGGGGTCAGTGAACACTGAAGCTTTCTTT. The chain joins TRBV29-1 to TRBJ1-1; possibly TRBD1 for D (6 bases). Germline values: CDR1 SQVTM, CDR2 ANQGSEA. The CDR3 sequence is 15 residues long. Trimming pared 7 bases from V and 0 bases from J, leaving 18 bases between.

The chain has TRBV5-1 and TRBJ2-3; D might be TRBD2 (6 bases). The CDR3 extends over 15 amino acids. Germline CDR1 reads SGHRS; CDR2 reads YFSETQ. With 2 bases removed from V and 5 bases from J, the gap between germline ends came to 15 bases. The CDR3 reads CASSLGPLGGDTQYF. As DNA, the CDR3 is TGCGCCAGCAGCTTAGGTCCTTTGGGGGGAGATACGCAGTATTTT.

The chain uses TRBV30 and TRBJ1-5; D is possibly TRBD1 (5 bases). The germline V gene has CDR1 GTSNPN and CDR2 SVGIG (reference sequence). V lost 2 bases and J lost 12, with 14 bases in between. The CDR3 extends over 12 amino acids. The chain's CDR3 is CAWSIQDSYQHF. For the CDR3, the DNA is TGTGCCTGGAGTATACAGGACTCGTACCAGCATTTT.

This clone has just a few counts. The rearrangement uses TRBV9 and TRBJ1-1; a weak D match, TRBD1 (5 bases). V was clipped by 2 bases and J by 3 bases, with 14 bases between them. In germline, CDR1 is SGDLS, CDR2 YYNGEE. The CDR3 spans 15 residues. The CDR3 protein is CASSVEGGGDTEAFF. The CDR3 DNA is TGTGCCAGCAGCGTGGAGGGAGGAGGGGACACTGAAGCTTTCTTT.

This chain joins TRBV7-2 and TRBJ2-5; unclear D gene. This CDR3 comprises 13 residues. V lost 5 bases and J lost 5, with 12 bases in between. Germline V gene lookup returns CDR1 SGHTA and CDR2 FQGNSA. Here the CDR3 reads CASSPRYGETQYF. CDR3 coding DNA: TGTGCCAGCAGCCCTCGGTACGGGGAGACCCAGTACTTC.

The rearrangement links TRBV6-5 to TRBJ1-1; no firm D call. CDR1 and CDR2 (germline): MNHEY, SVGAGI. Trimming shortened V by 5 bases and J by 4 bases, and 11 bases separated the two germline ends. CDR3 length: 13 residues. The CDR3 reads CASSGYRGTEAFF. Here the CDR3 DNA reads TGTGCCAGCAGTGGTTATCGGGGCACTGAAGCTTTCTTT.

V is TRBV6-6 and J is TRBJ2-1; D not certain. CDR3 length: 11 amino acids. CDR1 is MNHNY, CDR2 SVGAGI, per germline (reference sequence). V was cut by 4 bases and J by 10 bases, with 8 bases left in between. The CDR3 nucleotides read TGTGCCAGCAGTTTCGGAACCGAGCAGTTCTTC. The encoded protein is CASSFGTEQFF.

This clone was counted many times. The genes are TRBV28 and TRBJ2-1; D may be TRBD1 (8 bases). From germline, CDR1 is MDHEN and CDR2 SYDVKM. V was shortened by 5 bases and J by 10 bases, with 15 bases between the two germline ends. The CDR3 spans 13 residues. The CDR3 loop reads CASSRGDRREQFF. CDR3 DNA sequence: TGTGCCAGCAGTCGGGGGGACAGGCGAGAGCAGTTCTTC.

This clone was seen a few times. The chain joins TRBV7-2 to TRBJ2-3; 7 nucleotides agree with TRBD2. The length of the CDR3 is 15 residues. Losses at the gene ends were 1 base for V and 2 bases for J; bases not matched to a gene: 3. Germline V CDR1 and CDR2: SGHTA, FQGNSA. CDR3 nucleotide sequence: TGTGCCAGCAGCTTAGGACTAGCAACCACAGATACGCAGTATTTT. This translates into CASSLGLATTDTQYF.

Note on this clone: At one end, the junction sequence differs from germline, possibly due to a read error. The chain recombines TRBV4-2 with TRBJ2-7, with 12 bases identical to TRBD2. Germline CDR1 LGHNA, CDR2 YNFKEQ. This CDR3 contains 20 residues. CDR3 sequence reads: CASSQDQVPGLAGYSSEQYF. The CDR3 DNA is TGTGCCAGCAGCCAAGATCAAGTCCCCGGACTAGCGGGATATTCCTCCGAGCAGTACTTC.

This clone was found a few times. V and J are TRBV9 and TRBJ1-3, with 8 bases matching TRBD1. V was clipped by 3 bases and J by 0 bases; unmatched bases: 8. The germline V gene has CDR1 SGDLS and CDR2 YYNGEE. This CDR3 is built from 17 residues. CDR3 bases: TGTGCCAGCAGCGCAATGGGACAGGCTAACTCTGGAAACACCATATATTTT. As protein: CASSAMGQANSGNTIYF.

The chain is built from TRBV5-1 and TRBJ2-7; D remains unclear. The CDR3 sequence is 17 residues long. V lost 0 bases, J lost 0 bases, and 16 bases lay in between. Germline V gene data show CDR1 as SGHRS and CDR2 as YFSETQ. The CDR3 DNA follows: TGCGCCAGCAGCTTGGAATCCCAAGGTTGGATCTCCTACGAGCAGTACTTC. It encodes CASSLESQGWISYEQYF.

This clone occurred once. V usage is TRBV15 and J usage is TRBJ1-5, with 8 nucleotides matching TRBD1. From germline, CDR1 is LNHNV and CDR2 YYDKDF (reference sequence). CDR3 length equals 17 residues. Losses at the gene ends were 1 base for V and 2 bases for J; bases not matched to a gene: 7. The CDR3, as DNA: TGTGCCACCAGCAGAGGACAGGGGAGGCTTGGCAATCAGCCCCAGCATTTT. Its translation: CATSRGQGRLGNQPQHF.

This clone was picked up a small number of times. One end of the junction varies from germline; a read error may be responsible. The V gene is TRBV29-1, the J gene TRBJ2-3; 13 bases align to TRBD2. Germline CDR1 is SQVTM and CDR2 is ANQGSEA. The CDR3 consists of 14 residues. CDR3 region: CSVRTSGSIDTQYF. Here the CDR3 DNA reads TGCAGCGTTCGGACTAGCGGGAGCATAGATACGCAGTATTTT.